The next 20 T cell receptor beta chains were all read from a single sample in a study of PD-1 blockade in mismatch repair-deficient tumors. Sequencing used immunoSEQ multiplex PCR; TCRdb keeps in-frame clones, though not all of them. The sample has about 79,000 clones; 70% to 90% are singletons. The starting material was peripheral blood, obtained 44 weeks after starting pembrolizumab. These receptor sequences come from an adult with mismatch repair-deficient cancer.

The chain carries TRBV6-4 and TRBJ1-2; D unclear. The germline CDR1 and CDR2 sequences are MRHNA and SNTAGT. The CDR3 has 15 residues. V lost 0 bases to trimming and J lost 2 bases, with 10 bases between them. As DNA, the CDR3 is TGTGCCAGCAGTGACTCGACGGGCGGGAACTATGGCTACACCTTC. Its protein product is CASSDSTGGNYGYTF.

This clone was counted a few times. The gene calls are TRBV7-9 and TRBJ1-4; D not resolved. The CDR3 spans 14 residues. The V gene's germline CDR1 is SEHNR and CDR2 FQNEAQ (reference sequence). V was shortened by 2 bases and J by 2 bases, with 6 bases between the two germline ends. The DNA of the CDR3 is TGTGCCAGCAGCTTATCGGGGACTAATGAAAAACTGTTTTTT. Translation gives CASSLSGTNEKLFF.

The count of this clone is one. The chain carries TRBV5-4 and TRBJ2-5, with TRBD2 as a possible D gene (6 bases). The CDR3 has 15 amino acids. The V end was cut by 5 bases, the J end by 5 bases, with 19 bases between. The germline V gene has CDR1 SGHNT and CDR2 YYREEE (reference sequence). DNA of the CDR3: TGTGCCAGCAGACTCGGTGGCCTTGGGAGGGAGACCCAGTACTTC. The encoded protein is CASRLGGLGRETQYF.

The CDR3 reads CASRGGQGSYYEQYF. CDR3 nucleotide sequence: TGTGCCAGCAGAGGAGGACAGGGAAGTTACTACGAGCAGTACTTC. This chain uses TRBV6-1 with TRBJ2-7; 8 nucleotides agree with TRBD1. Germline assignment: CDR1 MNHNS and CDR2 SASEGT. The V and J ends lost 6 bases and 3 bases, in that order; junction bases with no gene match: 10. CDR3 length: 15 residues.

This chain joins TRBV5-1 and TRBJ1-1; D is possibly TRBD1 (6 bases). The V and J ends lost 3 bases and 7 bases respectively, with 7 bases between them. Germline-derived CDR1 and CDR2 are SGHRS and YFSETQ. The CDR3 consists of 11 residues. CDR3 in amino acids: CASSSTGEAFF. The CDR3 DNA reads as TGCGCCAGCAGCTCGACAGGTGAAGCTTTCTTT.

Concerning this clone: At one end the junction does not follow the germline gene, possibly because of a read error. The rearrangement uses TRBV19 and TRBJ2-2; 9 bases are a match to TRBD2. The CDR3 contains 15 residues. CDR1 and CDR2 (germline): LNHDA, SQIVND (reference sequence). As DNA, the CDR3 is TGTGCCAGTTATAGCGGGAGCTCGAAGACCGGGGAGCTGTTTTTT. As protein: CASYSGSSKTGELFF.

The chain joins TRBV19 to TRBJ1-2; perhaps TRBD1 as D (5 bases). Germline-derived CDR1 and CDR2 are LNHDA and SQIVND (reference sequence). The CDR3 totals 15 residues. Trimming removed 0 bases at V and 8 bases at J, with 16 bases between. The CDR3 is CASSIDPPGRNGYTF. In DNA form, the CDR3 reads TGTGCCAGTAGTATAGATCCCCCAGGGAGGAACGGCTACACCTTC.

This CDR3 reads CASRDFSASYNEQFF. The CDR3 DNA reads as TGTGCCAGCAGGGATTTTAGCGCCTCGTACAATGAGCAGTTCTTC. The chain employs TRBV6-1 and TRBJ2-1; D possibly corresponds to TRBD2 (5 bases). V dropped 6 bases and J dropped 4 bases, with 16 bases sitting between them. This CDR3 has 15 residues. Germline V lookup: CDR1 MNHNS, CDR2 SASEGT.

The chain uses TRBV10-3 and TRBJ2-2; TRBD2 matches at 8 bases. Germline CDR1 is ENHRY and CDR2 is SYGVKD. The CDR3 consists of 15 residues. V shed 5 bases and J 0 bases; nucleotides not matched to a gene: 2. The CDR3 loop reads CAISPGGPNTGELFF. The DNA for the CDR3 is TGTGCCATCAGTCCGGGAGGGCCGAACACCGGGGAGCTGTTTTTT.

This clone was detected ten times or more. The chain uses TRBV5-4 and TRBJ2-7; D ambiguous. The length of the CDR3 is 15 residues. Trimming removed 0 bases at V and 2 bases at J, with 12 bases between. The germline CDR1 and CDR2 sequences are SGHNT and YYREEE (reference sequence). The CDR3, as DNA: TGTGCCAGCAGCTTGGTAGGGCTAGGAGCCTACGAGCAGTACTTC. This translates into CASSLVGLGAYEQYF.

The chain employs TRBV23-1 and TRBJ2-6; TRBD1 matches 10 bases. TRBV23-1 has ORF status, its function being uncertain. This CDR3 spans 19 amino acids. V gave up 6 bases and J gave up 6 bases; unmatched junction bases: 17. The CDR3 nucleotides are TGCGCCAGCAGCCATGTTGGGGGACAGGGGCCCCCGGAGGCCAACGTCCTGACTTTC. It encodes CASSHVGGQGPPEANVLTF.

This clone was seen a handful of times. This chain connects TRBV7-9 to TRBJ2-2; D gene unclear. V was shortened by 6 bases and J by 7 bases, with 12 bases between the two germline ends. This CDR3 comprises 13 residues. CDR1 is SEHNR and CDR2 is FQNEAQ in the germline V gene (reference sequence). The CDR3 is CASRTGDVGELFF. CDR3 sequence (DNA): TGTGCCAGCAGAACCGGAGACGTCGGGGAGCTGTTTTTT.

The chain employs TRBV29-1 and TRBJ2-1; a weak D match, TRBD2 (5 bases). Germline V CDR1 and CDR2: SQVTM, ANQGSEA. This CDR3 spans 13 amino acids. V gave up 3 bases and J gave up 3 bases, with 9 bases separating them. CDR3 nucleotides: TGCAGCGTTGATCAAAGCGGCTACAATGAGCAGTTCTTC. This encodes CSVDQSGYNEQFF.

The CDR3 sequence is CASSDPGLAGVDTQYF. The CDR3 bases are TGCGCCAGCAGCGATCCGGGACTAGCGGGAGTAGATACGCAGTATTTT. The chain links TRBV5-1 to TRBJ2-3, with TRBD2 matching 14 bases. From germline, CDR1 is SGHRS and CDR2 YFSETQ. This CDR3 region has 16 residues. Trimming took 4 bases from V and 5 from J; bases not matched to a gene: 6.

This chain uses TRBV27 with TRBJ1-5; D uncertain. V lost 0 bases and J lost 0, with 6 bases in between. The CDR3 spans 15 residues. Per germline, CDR1 MNHEY and CDR2 SMNVEV (reference sequence). The CDR3 loop reads CASSLSGDSNQPQHF. CDR3 coding DNA: TGTGCCAGCAGTTTATCTGGAGATAGCAATCAGCCCCAGCATTTT.

This rearrangement joins TRBV6-5 to TRBJ2-7, with D possibly matching TRBD2 (5 bases). CDR3 length: 13 amino acids. Trimming took off 7 bases at V and 2 bases at J, with 12 bases between the two ends. Germline V CDR1 and CDR2: MNHEY, SVGAGI. The CDR3 protein is CASTAGVAYEQYF. The CDR3, as DNA: TGTGCCAGCACCGCGGGCGTCGCCTACGAGCAGTACTTC.

This rearrangement joins TRBV6-1 to TRBJ2-7; 10 bases align to TRBD2. The germline gives CDR1 MNHNS, CDR2 SASEGT. The CDR3 loop spans 15 amino acids. The V gene end was trimmed by 4 bases and the J gene end by 5 bases; junction bases not matched to a gene: 8. CDR3 protein: CASSARLAGGDEQYF. The CDR3 DNA is TGTGCCAGCAGTGCCCGTTTAGCGGGAGGCGACGAGCAGTACTTC.

V is TRBV11-3 and J is TRBJ1-1, with D perhaps TRBD1 (5 bases). The V end lost 4 bases, the J end lost 3 bases, and 21 bases lay between the germline ends. The CDR3 is 17 residues long. The germline CDR1 and CDR2 sequences are SGHNT and YENEEA. The CDR3 DNA reads as TGTGCCAGCAGCTCCTCCTGGGACCCGGGGAAGTACACTGAAGCTTTCTTT. This gives the protein CASSSSWDPGKYTEAFF.

This chain uses TRBV29-1 with TRBJ2-1; 9 bases agree with TRBD2. Trimming took 3 bases from V and 7 from J; bases not matched to a gene: 7. CDR1 SQVTM and CDR2 ANQGSEA come from the germline V gene. The CDR3 totals 14 residues. The CDR3 DNA follows: TGCAGCGTTGACCAGGCGGGGGGGGTGAATGAGCAGTTCTTC. Translated, it gives CSVDQAGGVNEQFF.

The chain couples TRBV7-3 to TRBJ2-3; D possibly matches TRBD1 or TRBD2 (6 bases each). CDR1 is SGHTA and CDR2 is FQGTGA in the germline V gene. The CDR3 runs 17 residues. V lost 1 base and J 6 bases, leaving 20 bases between the germline ends. CDR3 sequence: CASSLIPGDSSWDTQYF. CDR3 DNA: TGTGCCAGCAGCTTAATCCCAGGGGACTCGTCGTGGGATACGCAGTATTTT. The full variable domain, in which reference TRBV7-3 and TRBJ2-3 provide the parts outside the CDR3, is GAGVSQTPSNKVTEKGKYVELRCDPISGHTALYWYRQSLGQGPEFLIYFQGTGAADDSGLPNDRFFAVRPEGSVSTLKIQRTERGDSAVYLCASSLIPGDSSWDTQYFGPGTRLTVL.